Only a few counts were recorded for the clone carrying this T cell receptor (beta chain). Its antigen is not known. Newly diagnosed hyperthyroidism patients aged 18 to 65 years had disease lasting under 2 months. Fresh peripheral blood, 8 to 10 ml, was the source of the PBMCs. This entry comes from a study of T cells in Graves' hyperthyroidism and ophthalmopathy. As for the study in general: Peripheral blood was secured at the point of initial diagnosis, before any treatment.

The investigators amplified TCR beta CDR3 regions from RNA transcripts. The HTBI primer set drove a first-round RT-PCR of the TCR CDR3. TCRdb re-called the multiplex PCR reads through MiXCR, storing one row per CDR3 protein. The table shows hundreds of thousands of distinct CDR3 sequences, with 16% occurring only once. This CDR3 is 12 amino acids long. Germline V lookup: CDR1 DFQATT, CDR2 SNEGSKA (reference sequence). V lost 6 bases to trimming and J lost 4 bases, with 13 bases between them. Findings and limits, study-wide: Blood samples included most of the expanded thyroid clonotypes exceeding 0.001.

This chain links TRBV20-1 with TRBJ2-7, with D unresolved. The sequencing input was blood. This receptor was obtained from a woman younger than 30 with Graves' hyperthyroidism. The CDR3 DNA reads TGCAGTGCAATGCAAGATAAGTACGAGCAGTACTTC. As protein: CSAMQDKYEQYF.